This T cell receptor beta chain is from a study of shared clonotypes between healthy human individuals. Study summary: Three men and a couple of women, aged 18 to 49, were donors.

The CDR3 contains 15 residues. Trimming stripped 4 bases from V and 8 bases from J, with 20 bases between. CDR1 is SGHAT and CDR2 is FQNNGV in the germline V gene. Measured with immunoSEQ multiplex PCR; TCRdb has only the in-frame clones, and not every one. The sample records about half a million clones, 81% being singletons. This clone was found many times. This sequence originates from a middle-aged woman in good health. Some clones in this sample may be carry-over from other donors' samples. The chain couples TRBV11-2 to TRBJ1-2; TRBD1 might be the D (5 bases). The sample consisted of PBMCs. The CDR3 spells CASSSVSGRRPGYTF. In nucleotides, the CDR3 is TGTGCCAGCAGCTCTGTTTCAGGGAGGAGACCCGGCTACACCTTC.